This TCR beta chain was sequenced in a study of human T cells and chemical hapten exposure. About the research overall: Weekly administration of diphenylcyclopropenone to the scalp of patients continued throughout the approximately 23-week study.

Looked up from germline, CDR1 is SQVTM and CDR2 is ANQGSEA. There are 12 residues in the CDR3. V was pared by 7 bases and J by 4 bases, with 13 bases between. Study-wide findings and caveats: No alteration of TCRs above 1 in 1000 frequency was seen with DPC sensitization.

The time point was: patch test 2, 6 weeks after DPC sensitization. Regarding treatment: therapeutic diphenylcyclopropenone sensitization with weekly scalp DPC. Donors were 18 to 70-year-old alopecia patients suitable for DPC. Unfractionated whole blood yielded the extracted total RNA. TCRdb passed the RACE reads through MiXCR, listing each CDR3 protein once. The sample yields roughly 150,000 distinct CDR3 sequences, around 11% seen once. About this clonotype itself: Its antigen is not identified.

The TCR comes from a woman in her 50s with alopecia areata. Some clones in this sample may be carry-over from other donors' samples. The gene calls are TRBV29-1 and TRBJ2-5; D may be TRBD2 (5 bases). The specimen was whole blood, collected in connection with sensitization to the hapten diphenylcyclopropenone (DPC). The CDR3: CSATEDIETQYF. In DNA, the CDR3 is TGCAGCGCTACGGAGGATATAGAGACCCAGTACTTC.